These 21 T cell receptor beta chains came from one sample sequenced in a study of cytomegalovirus exposure and HLA in healthy donors (dated 2017 in TCRdb). Library creation used the immunoSEQ multiplex PCR assay. For the multiplex PCR, a mixture combining 60 forward primers for TCR Vbeta segments and 13 reverse primers for TCR Jbeta segments was used. TCRdb took over this immuneACCESS table, retaining in-frame rearrangements with V and J assigned. Such tables are incomplete; in checked studies, under half of the missing clones stem from an unresolved V gene, and the remainder is unexplained. This sample's clone table shows under 150,000 clones. About 2.5% of the sample goes to the ten largest clones. The sample taken for sequencing was PBMCs. These receptor sequences come from a man aged 35 to 55 in good health and CMV-seronegative.

CDR3 bases: TGTGCCAGCAGTGTTAGCGGGGGGGCAGGGGAGACCCAGTACTTC. Translating gives CASSVSGGAGETQYF. The chain links TRBV2 to TRBJ2-5; the match to TRBD2 covers 11 bases. CDR1 SNHLY and CDR2 FYNNEI come from the germline V gene. J lost 5 bases, V lost 4 bases, and 6 bases had no gene match. The CDR3 extends over 15 amino acids. Using reference TRBV2 and TRBJ2-5 for the parts outside the CDR3, the full variable domain is EPEVTQTPSHQVTQMGQEVILRCVPISNHLYFYWYRQILGQKVEFLVSFYNNEISEKSEIFDDQFSVERPDGSNFTLKIRSTKLEDSAMYFCASSVSGGAGETQYFGPGTRLLVL.

The chain combines TRBV19 with TRBJ1-6; D remains ambiguous. V was cut by 1 base and J by 5 bases, with 6 bases left in between. The CDR3 spans 14 residues. The germline V gene encodes CDR1 LNHDA and CDR2 SQIVND (reference sequence). In DNA form, the CDR3 reads TGTGCCAGTAGTATAGGTGGAGATAATTCACCCCTCCACTTT. Its translation: CASSIGGDNSPLHF.

CDR3 nucleotides: TGTGCCAGCAGCATACAGGGTAGCGATGAGCAGTTCTTC. Translated, it gives CASSIQGSDEQFF. The chain links TRBV7-6 to TRBJ2-1; D possibly corresponds to TRBD1 (6 bases). Trimming cost V 5 bases and J 8 bases, with 13 bases left between them. The germline V gene encodes CDR1 SGHVS and CDR2 FNYEAQ. The CDR3 length is 13 residues.

The chain links TRBV7-6 to TRBJ1-2; D remains unclear. Germline V gene lookup returns CDR1 SGHVS and CDR2 FNYEAQ. V was trimmed by 0 bases and J by 2 bases, leaving 10 bases between them. The CDR3 is made up of 15 amino acids. CDR3 protein: CASSLADSANYGYTF. The CDR3 DNA reads as TGTGCCAGCAGCTTAGCGGATAGCGCCAACTATGGCTACACCTTC.

The chain uses TRBV6-5 and TRBJ1-1; D perhaps matches TRBD1 (6 bases). The CDR3 totals 13 residues. Between the trimmed V and J ends, which lost 2 bases and 5 bases, there was a span of 9 bases. Looked up from germline, CDR1 is MNHEY and CDR2 is SVGAGI. CDR3 nucleotides: TGTGCCAGCAGTTACACAGGGAAAACTGAAGCTTTCTTT. Amino acid sequence: CASSYTGKTEAFF.

The V and J genes are TRBV6-5 and TRBJ1-5; D might be TRBD1 (6 bases). CDR1 is MNHEY and CDR2 is SVGAGI in the germline V gene. V was trimmed by 8 bases and J by 3 bases, leaving 11 bases between them. The CDR3 totals 13 residues. DNA for the CDR3: TGTGCCAGCTCAGGGGCGAACAATCAGCCCCAGCATTTT. Amino acid sequence: CASSGANNQPQHF.

The chain is built from TRBV28 and TRBJ1-2, with D possibly TRBD1 on 5 matching bases. The CDR3 spans 11 residues. CDR1 is MDHEN, CDR2 SYDVKM, per germline. Trimming removed 4 bases from V and 8 bases from J, with 8 bases in between. The CDR3 protein is CASSWRGGYTF. The DNA of the CDR3 is TGTGCCAGCAGTTGGAGGGGAGGCTACACCTTC.

The chain uses TRBV10-2 and TRBJ1-1, with unresolved D. V was clipped by 0 bases and J by 7 bases, with 6 bases between them. The germline CDR1 and CDR2 sequences are WSHSY and SAAADI. The CDR3 loop spans 12 amino acids. The CDR3 region is CASSESFGEAFF. CDR3 in DNA: TGCGCCAGCAGTGAGTCTTTCGGTGAAGCTTTCTTT.

The V call is TRBV7-8, the J call TRBJ1-4; possible D gene TRBD1, 6 bases. This CDR3 comprises 15 residues. V lost 5 bases, J lost 3 bases, and 13 bases lay in between. Per germline, CDR1 SGHVS and CDR2 FQNEAQ. The CDR3 DNA follows: TGTGCCAGCAGCCAGATAGCAGGGGCTAATGAAAAACTGTTTTTT. Translated, it gives CASSQIAGANEKLFF.

The chain employs TRBV19 and TRBJ2-6; 10 nucleotides match TRBD1. The V gene's germline CDR1 is LNHDA and CDR2 SQIVND (reference sequence). V dropped 5 bases and J dropped 1; count of bases not matched to a gene: 5. CDR3 length: 17 amino acids. CDR3 DNA sequence: TGTGCCAGTAGTCTGGACAGGGGGAGATCTGGGGCCAACGTCCTGACTTTC. Translated: CASSLDRGRSGANVLTF.

This chain joins TRBV4-3 and TRBJ1-2; possible D gene TRBD1, 5 bases. Trimming removed 1 base from V and 6 bases from J, with 12 bases in between. The CDR3 totals 14 residues. The germline gives CDR1 LGHNA, CDR2 YSLEER. The CDR3, as DNA: TGCGCCAGCAGCCAAGTGGGTGGGGGGAATGGCTACACCTTC. It encodes CASSQVGGGNGYTF.

The chain recombines TRBV14 with TRBJ2-7; D is perhaps TRBD1 (6 bases). With 0 bases removed from V and 6 bases from J, the gap between germline ends came to 12 bases. Germline V gene sequence: CDR1 SGHDN, CDR2 FVKESK. CDR3 length: 14 amino acids. CDR3 amino acids: CASSQDRVGGEQYF. Written as DNA, the CDR3 is TGTGCCAGCAGCCAAGATCGCGTAGGGGGCGAGCAGTACTTC.

The chain has TRBV4-2 and TRBJ1-1; D perhaps matches TRBD1 (6 bases). CDR1 LGHNA and CDR2 YNFKEQ come from the germline V gene. V lost 1 base and J lost 0, with 12 bases in between. The CDR3 contains 16 residues. This chain's CDR3 is CASSQARTGLNTEAFF. The CDR3 DNA reads TGTGCCAGCAGCCAAGCCCGAACAGGGTTGAACACTGAAGCTTTCTTT.

This rearrangement joins TRBV6-1 to TRBJ2-7, with TRBD2 matching 10 bases. Germline CDR1 reads MNHNS; CDR2 reads SASEGT. Trimming at V came to 8 bases and at J to 4 bases, leaving 5 bases not matched to a gene. This CDR3 comprises 13 residues. CDR3: CASGAGGPYEQYF. CDR3 nucleotide sequence: TGTGCCAGCGGAGCGGGGGGGCCGTACGAGCAGTACTTC.

V gene TRBV5-1 combines with J gene TRBJ1-2; TRBD1 might be the D (6 bases). This CDR3 is 14 amino acids long. V was shortened by 4 bases and J by 4 bases, with 14 bases between the two germline ends. Germline assignment: CDR1 SGHRS and CDR2 YFSETQ. CDR3 sequence: CASSALQGSYGYTF. The CDR3 DNA reads as TGCGCCAGCAGCGCTCTACAGGGCTCCTATGGCTACACCTTC.

V and J are TRBV7-9 and TRBJ1-2; a weak D match, TRBD1 (5 bases). This CDR3 region has 15 residues. V was cut by 6 bases and J by 3 bases, with 17 bases left in between. Germline lookup yields CDR1 SEHNR and CDR2 FQNEAQ (reference sequence). The CDR3 region has the DNA TGTGCCAGCAGGGGGGGATCGACGGAGTACTATGGCTACACCTTC. Its translation: CASRGGSTEYYGYTF.

This chain joins TRBV19 and TRBJ2-7, with TRBD1 identical over 8 bases. The CDR3 length is 13 residues. Looked up from germline, CDR1 is LNHDA and CDR2 is SQIVND (reference sequence). V gave up 5 bases and J gave up 2 bases; unmatched junction bases: 2. For the CDR3, the DNA is TGTGCCAGTAGTGGGGACAGGCCCTACGAGCAGTACTTC. Its protein is CASSGDRPYEQYF.

The CDR3: CASSLVGDRAFF. The DNA of the CDR3 is TGCGCCAGCAGCTTGGTAGGGGATCGAGCTTTCTTT. This chain connects TRBV5-1 to TRBJ1-1; perhaps TRBD1 as D (5 bases). Germline lookup yields CDR1 SGHRS and CDR2 YFSETQ. Trimming cost V 0 bases and J 10 bases, with 10 bases left between them. This CDR3 is built from 12 residues.

The chain couples TRBV7-2 to TRBJ1-2, with TRBD1 identical over 7 bases. The CDR3 covers 17 residues. J gave up 4 bases and V 3 bases, and 14 bases lay outside the gene matches. Germline V gives CDR1 SGHTA, CDR2 FQGNSA. The CDR3 sequence: CASSFAHILRQGYGYTF. The CDR3 region has the DNA TGTGCCAGCAGCTTCGCCCACATCCTTAGACAGGGCTATGGCTACACCTTC.

The J gene is TRBJ1-1, the V gene TRBV11-2; a possible D gene is TRBD1 (6 bases). The CDR3 is 12 amino acids. Germline-derived CDR1 and CDR2 are SGHAT and FQNNGV. V lost 6 bases and J 12 bases, leaving 17 bases between the germline ends. CDR3 DNA: TGTGCCAGCAGTTCGGGGACCGGGACAACTTTCTTT. Translating it yields CASSSGTGTTFF.

The rearrangement uses TRBV18 and TRBJ2-7, with D maybe TRBD1 (5 bases). CDR3 length: 14 residues. CDR1 is KGHSH, CDR2 LQKENI, per germline. V dropped 3 bases and J dropped 4 bases, with 13 bases sitting between them. CDR3 coding DNA: TGTGCCAGCTCACCCGGCAGGGTCGAGTACGAGCAGTACTTC. As protein: CASSPGRVEYEQYF.